This T cell receptor (beta chain) derives from a study of blood T cell repertoires in COVID-19. The wider study: T cells, B-cell-depleted T cells, or PBMCs provided the cDNA or gDNA that served as material.

Each participant's cohort was designated according to participant-reported clinical history. All recovered Cohort 3 donors got two negative PCRs, got clearance, or saw symptom resolution. Original methodology: Researchers report that nucleated cell counts were estimated from reference gene primer amplification. The table came from immunoSEQ multiplex PCR; TCRdb's copy has only in-frame clones and leaves some out. D and trimming were read from the DNA, whereas the V and J calls and clone size are those reported in that table. This repertoire shows about 220,000 clones, around 89% found once; its top ten account for about 2.4%. A remark on this clone: A read error may account for a junction end that differs from germline.

The CDR3 is 12 residues long. CDR1 and CDR2 (germline): SGHTA, FQGNSA. The sequencing input was PBMCs or T cells enriched from blood (not recorded which). This clonotype was sampled from a woman aged 25 to 45 who had recovered from COVID-19. The V gene is TRBV7-2, the J gene TRBJ2-7, with D unresolved. The CDR3 region has the DNA TGTGCCAGCAGCTTGGTTCTAACAGTGCTTGTCTTC. This sequence encodes CASSLVLTVLVF.